The clone carrying this TCR beta chain was seen only once. Using immunoSEQ multiplex PCR, the repertoire was profiled, and TCRdb retains in-frame clones only, with some absent. Of 80,000 or so clones listed, 75% to 90% are singletons. Trimming stripped 0 bases from V and 5 bases from J, with 11 bases between. Per the germline V gene, CDR1 is SGDLS and CDR2 is YYNGEE. This CDR3 is built from 14 residues. This sample stems from a study of technical replicates of blood from a handful of donors. This TCR was recovered from a human donor in good health. Some clones in this sample may be carry-over from other donors' samples. The source material was PBMCs. The V gene is TRBV9, the J gene TRBJ1-1; no definite D call. CDR3 DNA sequence: TGTGCCAGCAGCGTAGACGGGTCGAAAACTGAAGCTTTCTTT. As protein: CASSVDGSKTEAFF.